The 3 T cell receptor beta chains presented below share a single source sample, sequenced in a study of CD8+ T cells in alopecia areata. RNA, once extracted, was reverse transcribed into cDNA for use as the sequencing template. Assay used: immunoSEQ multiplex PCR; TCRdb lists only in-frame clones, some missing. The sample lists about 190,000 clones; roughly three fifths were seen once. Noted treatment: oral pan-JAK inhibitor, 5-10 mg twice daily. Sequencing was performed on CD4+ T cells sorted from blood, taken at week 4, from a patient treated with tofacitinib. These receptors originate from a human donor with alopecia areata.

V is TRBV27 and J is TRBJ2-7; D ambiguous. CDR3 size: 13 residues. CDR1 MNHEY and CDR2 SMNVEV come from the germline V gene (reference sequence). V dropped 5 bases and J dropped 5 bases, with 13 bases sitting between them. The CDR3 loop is CASSPSWNNEQYF. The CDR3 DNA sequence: TGTGCCAGCAGTCCCTCTTGGAACAACGAGCAGTACTTC.

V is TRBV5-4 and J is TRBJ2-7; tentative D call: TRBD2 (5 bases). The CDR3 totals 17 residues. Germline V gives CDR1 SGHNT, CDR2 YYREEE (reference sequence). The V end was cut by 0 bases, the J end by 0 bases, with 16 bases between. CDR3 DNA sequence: TGTGCCAGCAGCTTGGAGTTCGGAGGTTGGAGCTCCTACGAGCAGTACTTC. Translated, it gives CASSLEFGGWSSYEQYF.

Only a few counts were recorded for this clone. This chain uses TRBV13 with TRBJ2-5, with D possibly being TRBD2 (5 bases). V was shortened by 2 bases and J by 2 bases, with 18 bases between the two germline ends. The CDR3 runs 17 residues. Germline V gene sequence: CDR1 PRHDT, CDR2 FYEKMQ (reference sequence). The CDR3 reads CASSLKVPGISQETQYF. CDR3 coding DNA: TGTGCCAGCAGCTTAAAAGTTCCGGGAATCAGTCAAGAGACCCAGTACTTC.